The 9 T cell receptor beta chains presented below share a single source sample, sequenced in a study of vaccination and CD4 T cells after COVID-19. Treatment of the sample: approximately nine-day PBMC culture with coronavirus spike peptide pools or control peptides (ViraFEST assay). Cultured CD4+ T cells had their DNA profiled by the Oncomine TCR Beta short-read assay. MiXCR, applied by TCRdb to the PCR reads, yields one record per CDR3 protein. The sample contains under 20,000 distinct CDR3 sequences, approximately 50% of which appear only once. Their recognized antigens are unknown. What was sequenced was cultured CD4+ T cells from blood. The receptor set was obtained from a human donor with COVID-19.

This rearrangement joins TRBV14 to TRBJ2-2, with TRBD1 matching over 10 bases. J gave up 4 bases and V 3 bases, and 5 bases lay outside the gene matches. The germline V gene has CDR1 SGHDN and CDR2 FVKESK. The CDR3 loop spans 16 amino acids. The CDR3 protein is CASSQVGTGVTGELFF. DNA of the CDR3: TGTGCCAGCAGCCAGGTGGGGACAGGGGTCACCGGGGAGCTGTTTTTT.

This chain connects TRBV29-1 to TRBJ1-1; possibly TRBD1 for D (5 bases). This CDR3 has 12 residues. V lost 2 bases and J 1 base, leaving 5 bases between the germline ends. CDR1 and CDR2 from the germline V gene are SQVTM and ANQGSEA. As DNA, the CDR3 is TGCAGCGTTGAAAGGGGGAACACTGAAGCTTTCTTT. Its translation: CSVERGNTEAFF.

The CDR3 sequence is CASSRQGRGRGEKLFF. CDR3 DNA sequence: TGTGCCAGCAGCCGCCAGGGGAGGGGAAGGGGTGAAAAACTGTTTTTT. The chain combines TRBV28 with TRBJ1-4; a weak D match, TRBD1 (6 bases). The V gene lost 6 bases and the J gene lost 7 bases, with 21 bases spanning the gap. The CDR3 has 16 amino acids. The germline V gene has CDR1 MDHEN and CDR2 SYDVKM.

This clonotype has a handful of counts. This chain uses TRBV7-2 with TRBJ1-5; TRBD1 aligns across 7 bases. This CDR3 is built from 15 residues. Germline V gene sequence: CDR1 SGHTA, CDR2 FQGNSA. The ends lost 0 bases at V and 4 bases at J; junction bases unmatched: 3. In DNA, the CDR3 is TGTGCCAGCAGCTTAGCAGGGACAGTGAATCAGCCCCAGCATTTT. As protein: CASSLAGTVNQPQHF.

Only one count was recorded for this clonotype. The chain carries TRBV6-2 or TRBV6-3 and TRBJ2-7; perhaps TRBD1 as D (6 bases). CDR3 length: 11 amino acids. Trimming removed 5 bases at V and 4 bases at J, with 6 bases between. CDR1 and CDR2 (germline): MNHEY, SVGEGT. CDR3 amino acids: CASSTGYEQYF. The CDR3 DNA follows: TGTGCCAGCAGTACAGGGTACGAGCAGTACTTC.

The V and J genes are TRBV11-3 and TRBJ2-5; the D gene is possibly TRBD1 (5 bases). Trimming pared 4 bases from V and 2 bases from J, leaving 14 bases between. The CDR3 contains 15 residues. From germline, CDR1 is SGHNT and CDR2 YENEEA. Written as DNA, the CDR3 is TGTGCCAGCAGCTCTGGCTTTCAGGGACAAGAGACCCAGTACTTC. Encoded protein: CASSSGFQGQETQYF.

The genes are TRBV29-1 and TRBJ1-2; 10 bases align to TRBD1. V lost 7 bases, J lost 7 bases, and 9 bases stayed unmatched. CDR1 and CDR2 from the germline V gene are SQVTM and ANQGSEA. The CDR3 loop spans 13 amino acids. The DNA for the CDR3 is TGCAGCGAAACTCGACAGGGGGCAGGTGGCTACACCTTC. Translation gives CSETRQGAGGYTF. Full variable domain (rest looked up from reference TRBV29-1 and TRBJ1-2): SAVISQKPSRDICQRGTSLTIQCQVDSQVTMMFWYRQQPGQSLTLIATANQGSEATYESGFVIDKFPISRPNLTFSTLTVSNMSPEDSSIYLCSETRQGAGGYTFGSGTRLTVV.

The CDR3 loop reads CSGTDAYEQYF. As DNA, the CDR3 is TGCAGCGGGACAGATGCCTACGAGCAGTACTTC. The chain joins TRBV20-1 to TRBJ2-7; 7 nucleotides line up with TRBD1. The CDR3 has 11 residues. CDR1 is DFQATT, CDR2 SNEGSKA, per germline (reference sequence).

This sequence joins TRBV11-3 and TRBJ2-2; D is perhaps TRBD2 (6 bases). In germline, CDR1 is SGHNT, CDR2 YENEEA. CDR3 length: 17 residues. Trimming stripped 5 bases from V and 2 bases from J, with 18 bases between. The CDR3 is CASSPGGWGDNTGELFF. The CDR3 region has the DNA TGTGCCAGCAGCCCTGGGGGTTGGGGGGATAACACCGGGGAGCTGTTTTTT.